This record looks at one TCR beta chain sequence and its context. The data originate from a study of blood T cell repertoires in COVID-19. Background on the study: The origin of the acute and convalescent COVID-19 samples was the United States, Italy and Spain. The analysed material was cDNA or gDNA that came from T cells, B-cell-depleted T cells, or PBMCs.

Ages ranged from 18 to 89 years, with residence in approximately 25 US areas. Participants' reported clinical history set cohort assignment. CDR1 and CDR2 (germline): SEHNR, FQNEAQ (reference sequence). With V trimmed by 4 bases and J by 7 bases, 7 bases remained unmatched. The CDR3 sequence is 16 residues long. Here immunoSEQ multiplex PCR was the method, and the copy in TCRdb shows in-frame clones only, minus some. This table has about 160,000 clones, around four fifths appearing once. The sequence came from a woman aged 50 to 65 in a cohort exposed to, infected with or recovered from COVID-19 (not recorded which). The chain has TRBV7-9 and TRBJ1-6; TRBD1 matches 10 bases. The material sequenced was PBMCs or T cells enriched from blood (not recorded which). CDR3: CASSSDRGMRNSPLHF. The CDR3 DNA is TGTGCCAGCAGCTCGGACAGGGGGATGAGGAATTCACCCCTCCACTTT.